This T cell receptor beta chain derives from a study of T cell responses to AZD1222 COVID-19 vaccine. The repertoire was sequenced with immunoSEQ multiplex PCR; TCRdb's copy has only in-frame clones and lacks some. The sample lists about 140,000 clones, 70% to 90% occurring once. Germline V gene data show CDR1 as SQVTM and CDR2 as ANQGSEA. The CDR3 consists of 12 residues. V was trimmed by 3 bases and J by 1 base, leaving 6 bases between them. This clonotype was sampled from an adult in good health. This sequence joins TRBV29-1 and TRBJ1-1, with D unclear. This material consisted of peripheral blood, taken on day 0 of AZD1222 vaccination. DNA of the CDR3: TGCAGCGTTGAGACTGGGAACACTGAAGCTTTCTTT. Its translation: CSVETGNTEAFF.